This TCR beta chain stems from a study of blood T cell repertoires in COVID-19. Authors' methods: Using reference gene primer amplification, nucleated cell counts were estimated. Produced via immunoSEQ multiplex PCR; TCRdb's table is partial and in-frame only. The V and J calls and clone size were taken over from that table, and D and trimming were inferred from the DNA. The sample records tens of thousands of clones, 75% to 85% being singletons. V lost 4 bases and J 0 bases, leaving 10 bases between the germline ends. Germline CDR1 reads MNHEY; CDR2 reads SMNVEV (reference sequence). This CDR3 has 16 residues.

The chain couples TRBV27 to TRBJ2-6; D call uncertain. The specimen was peripheral blood. This TCR derives from a human donor in a cohort sampled during active COVID-19. CDR3 DNA: TGTGCCAGCAGTTCCTTTCAGATCTCTGGGGCCAACGTCCTGACTTTC. Its protein is CASSSFQISGANVLTF.